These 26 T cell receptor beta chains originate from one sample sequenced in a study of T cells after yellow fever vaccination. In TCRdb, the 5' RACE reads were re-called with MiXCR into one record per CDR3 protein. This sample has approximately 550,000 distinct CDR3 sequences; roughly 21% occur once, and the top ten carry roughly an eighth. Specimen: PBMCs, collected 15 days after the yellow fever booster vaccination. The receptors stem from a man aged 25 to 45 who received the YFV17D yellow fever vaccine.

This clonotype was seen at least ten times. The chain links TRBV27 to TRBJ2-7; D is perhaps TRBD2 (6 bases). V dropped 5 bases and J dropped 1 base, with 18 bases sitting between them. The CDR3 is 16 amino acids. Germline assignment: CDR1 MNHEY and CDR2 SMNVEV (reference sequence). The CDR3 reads CASSPSGGGRSYEQYF. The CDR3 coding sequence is TGTGCCAGCAGTCCTAGTGGGGGTGGGAGGTCCTACGAGCAGTACTTC.

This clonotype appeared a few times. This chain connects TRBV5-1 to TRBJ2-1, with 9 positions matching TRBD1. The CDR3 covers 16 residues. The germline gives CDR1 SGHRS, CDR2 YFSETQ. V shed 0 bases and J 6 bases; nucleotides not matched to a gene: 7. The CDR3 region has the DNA TGCGCCAGCAGCTTGGCACCGGGACAGGGTGGCAATGAGCAGTTCTTC. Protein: CASSLAPGQGGNEQFF.

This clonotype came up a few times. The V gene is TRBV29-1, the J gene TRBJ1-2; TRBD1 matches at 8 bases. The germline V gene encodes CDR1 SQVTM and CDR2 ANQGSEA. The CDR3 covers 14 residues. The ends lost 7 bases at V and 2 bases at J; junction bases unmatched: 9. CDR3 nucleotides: TGCAGCGCCCACAGGGGGGACGAAAACTATGGCTACACCTTC. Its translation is CSAHRGDENYGYTF.

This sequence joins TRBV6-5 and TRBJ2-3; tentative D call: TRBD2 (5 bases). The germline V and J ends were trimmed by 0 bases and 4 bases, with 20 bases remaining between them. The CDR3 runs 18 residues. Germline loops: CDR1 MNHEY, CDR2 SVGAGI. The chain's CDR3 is CASSYSGSGPSRADTQYF. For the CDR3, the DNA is TGTGCCAGCAGTTACTCGGGGAGCGGCCCCTCCCGCGCAGATACGCAGTATTTT.

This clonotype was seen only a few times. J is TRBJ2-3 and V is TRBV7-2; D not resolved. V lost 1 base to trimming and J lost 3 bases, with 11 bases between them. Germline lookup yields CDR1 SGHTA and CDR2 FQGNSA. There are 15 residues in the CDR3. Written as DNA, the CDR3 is TGTGCCAGCAGCTTAGAACCCCCTATGACAGATACGCAGTATTTT. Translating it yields CASSLEPPMTDTQYF.

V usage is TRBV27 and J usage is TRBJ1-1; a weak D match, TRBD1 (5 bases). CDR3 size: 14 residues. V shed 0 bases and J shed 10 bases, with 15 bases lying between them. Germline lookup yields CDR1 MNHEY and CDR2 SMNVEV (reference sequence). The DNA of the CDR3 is TGTGCCAGCAGTTTATCGGGAGGGGCCTACTCAGCTTTCTTT. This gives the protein CASSLSGGAYSAFF.

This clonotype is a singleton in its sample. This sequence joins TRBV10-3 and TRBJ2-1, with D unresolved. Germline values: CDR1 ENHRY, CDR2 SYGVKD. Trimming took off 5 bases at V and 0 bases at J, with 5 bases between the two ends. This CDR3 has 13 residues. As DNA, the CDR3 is TGTGCCATCAGTCTCTCCTCCTACAATGAGCAGTTCTTC. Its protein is CAISLSSYNEQFF.

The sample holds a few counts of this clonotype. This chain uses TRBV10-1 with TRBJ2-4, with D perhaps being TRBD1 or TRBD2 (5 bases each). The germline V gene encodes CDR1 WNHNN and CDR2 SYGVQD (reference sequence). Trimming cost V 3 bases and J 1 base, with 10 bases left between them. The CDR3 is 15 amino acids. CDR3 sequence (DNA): TGCGCCAGCAGTGAAGGGACGTTGGCCAAAAACATTCAGTACTTC. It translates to CASSEGTLAKNIQYF.

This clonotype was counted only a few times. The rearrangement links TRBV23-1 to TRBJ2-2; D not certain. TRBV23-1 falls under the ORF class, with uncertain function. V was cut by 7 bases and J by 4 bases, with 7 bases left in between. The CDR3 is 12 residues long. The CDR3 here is CASKLSTGELFF. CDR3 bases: TGCGCCAGCAAACTTAGCACCGGGGAGCTGTTTTTT.

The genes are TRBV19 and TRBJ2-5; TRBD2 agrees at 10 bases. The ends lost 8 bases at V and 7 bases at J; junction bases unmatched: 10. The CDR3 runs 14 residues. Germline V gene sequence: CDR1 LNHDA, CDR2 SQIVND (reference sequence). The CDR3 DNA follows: TGTGCCAGTTCGACTAGCGGGCTTGAAATGACCCAGTACTTC. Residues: CASSTSGLEMTQYF.

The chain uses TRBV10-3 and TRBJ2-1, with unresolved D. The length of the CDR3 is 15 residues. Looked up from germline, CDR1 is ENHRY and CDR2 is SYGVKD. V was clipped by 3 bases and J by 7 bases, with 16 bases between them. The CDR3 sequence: CAISDVDIIGNEQFF. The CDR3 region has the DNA TGTGCCATCAGTGACGTGGATATTATTGGGAATGAGCAGTTCTTC.

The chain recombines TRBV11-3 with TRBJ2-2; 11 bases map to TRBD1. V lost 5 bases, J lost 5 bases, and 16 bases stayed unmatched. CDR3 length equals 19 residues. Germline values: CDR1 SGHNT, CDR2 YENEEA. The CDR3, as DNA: TGTGCCAGCAGCGTACGGACAGGGGGCGGTTTAGGATTAACCGGGGAGCTGTTTTTT. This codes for CASSVRTGGGLGLTGELFF.

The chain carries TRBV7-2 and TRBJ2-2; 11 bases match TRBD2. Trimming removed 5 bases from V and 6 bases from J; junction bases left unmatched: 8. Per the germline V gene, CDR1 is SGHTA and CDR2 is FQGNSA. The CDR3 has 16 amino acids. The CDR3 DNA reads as TGTGCCAGCAGCCTCGGGACTAGCGGATCCGCCGGGGAGCTGTTTTTT. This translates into CASSLGTSGSAGELFF.

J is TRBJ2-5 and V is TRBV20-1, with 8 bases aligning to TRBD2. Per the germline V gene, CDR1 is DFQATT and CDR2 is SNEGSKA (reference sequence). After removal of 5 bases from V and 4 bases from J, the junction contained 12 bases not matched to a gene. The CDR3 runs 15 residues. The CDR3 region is CSAGPPGLGGETQYF. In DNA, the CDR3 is TGCAGTGCTGGACCCCCGGGACTAGGGGGAGAGACCCAGTACTTC.

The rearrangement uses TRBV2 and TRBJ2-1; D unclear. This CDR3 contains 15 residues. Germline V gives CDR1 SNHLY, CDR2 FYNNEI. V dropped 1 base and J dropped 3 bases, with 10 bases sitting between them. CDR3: CASSEVLSFYNEQFF. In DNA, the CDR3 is TGTGCCAGCAGTGAAGTCCTGAGTTTCTACAATGAGCAGTTCTTC.

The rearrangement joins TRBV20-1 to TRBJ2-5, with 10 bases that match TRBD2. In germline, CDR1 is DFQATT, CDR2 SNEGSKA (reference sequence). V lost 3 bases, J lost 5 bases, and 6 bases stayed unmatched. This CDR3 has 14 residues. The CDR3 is CSASSSGRSETQYF. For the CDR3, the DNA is TGCAGTGCTAGCTCTAGCGGGAGATCGGAGACCCAGTACTTC.

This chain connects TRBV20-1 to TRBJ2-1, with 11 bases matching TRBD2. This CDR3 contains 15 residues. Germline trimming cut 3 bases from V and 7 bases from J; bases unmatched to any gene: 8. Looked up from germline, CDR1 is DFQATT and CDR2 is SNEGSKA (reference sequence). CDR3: CSASPLAGARNEQFF. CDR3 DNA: TGCAGTGCTAGTCCACTAGCGGGAGCGAGGAATGAGCAGTTCTTC.

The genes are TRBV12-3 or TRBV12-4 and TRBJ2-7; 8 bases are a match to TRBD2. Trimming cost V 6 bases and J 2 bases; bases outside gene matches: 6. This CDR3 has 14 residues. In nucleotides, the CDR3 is TGTGCCAGCAGAGTCAGCGGGAGCCCCTACGAGCAGTACTTC. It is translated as CASRVSGSPYEQYF.

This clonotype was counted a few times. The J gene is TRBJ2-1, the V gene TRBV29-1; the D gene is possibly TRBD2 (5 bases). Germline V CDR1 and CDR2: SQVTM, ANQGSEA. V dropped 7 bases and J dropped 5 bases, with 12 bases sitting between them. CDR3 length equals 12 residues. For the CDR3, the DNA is TGCAGCGCCCGGGGAGCAGACAATGAGCAGTTCTTC. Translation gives CSARGADNEQFF.

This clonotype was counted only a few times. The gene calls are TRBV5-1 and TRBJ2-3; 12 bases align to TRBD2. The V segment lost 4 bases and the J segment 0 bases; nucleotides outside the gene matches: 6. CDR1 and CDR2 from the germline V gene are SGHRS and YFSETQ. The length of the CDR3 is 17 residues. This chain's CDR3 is CASSGGTSGHSTDTQYF. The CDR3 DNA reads TGCGCCAGCAGCGGCGGGACTAGCGGGCACAGCACAGATACGCAGTATTTT.

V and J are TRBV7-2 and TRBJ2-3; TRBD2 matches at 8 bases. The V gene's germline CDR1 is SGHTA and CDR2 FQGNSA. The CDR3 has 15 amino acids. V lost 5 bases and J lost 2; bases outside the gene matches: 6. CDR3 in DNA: TGTGCCAGCAGCCGCATTAGCGGGAACACAGATACGCAGTATTTT. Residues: CASSRISGNTDTQYF.

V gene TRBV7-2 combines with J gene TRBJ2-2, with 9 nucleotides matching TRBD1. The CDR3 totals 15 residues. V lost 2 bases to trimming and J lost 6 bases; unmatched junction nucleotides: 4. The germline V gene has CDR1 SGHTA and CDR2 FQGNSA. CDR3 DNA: TGTGCCAGCAGCTTAACAGGGGGCGCTTCCGGGGAGCTGTTTTTT. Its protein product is CASSLTGGASGELFF.

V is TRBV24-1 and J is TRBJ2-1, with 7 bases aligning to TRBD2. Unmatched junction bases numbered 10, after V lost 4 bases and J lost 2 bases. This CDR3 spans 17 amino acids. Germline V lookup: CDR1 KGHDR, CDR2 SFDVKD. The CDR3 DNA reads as TGTGCCACCAGTGACCGTGCGGGCGGGGGTGCCTACAATGAGCAGTTCTTC. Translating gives CATSDRAGGGAYNEQFF.

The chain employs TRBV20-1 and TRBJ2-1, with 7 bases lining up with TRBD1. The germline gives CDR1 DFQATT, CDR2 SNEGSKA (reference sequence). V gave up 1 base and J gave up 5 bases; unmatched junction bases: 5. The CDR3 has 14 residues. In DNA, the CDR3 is TGCAGTGCTAGAGCCGGGACAGTAAACAATGAGCAGTTCTTC. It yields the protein CSARAGTVNNEQFF.

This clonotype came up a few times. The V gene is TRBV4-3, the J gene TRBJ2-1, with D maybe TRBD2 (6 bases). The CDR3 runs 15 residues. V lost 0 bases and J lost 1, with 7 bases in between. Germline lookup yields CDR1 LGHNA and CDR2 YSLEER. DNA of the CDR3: TGCGCCAGCAGCCAAGAGCGGGATTCCTACAATGAGCAGTTCTTC. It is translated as CASSQERDSYNEQFF.

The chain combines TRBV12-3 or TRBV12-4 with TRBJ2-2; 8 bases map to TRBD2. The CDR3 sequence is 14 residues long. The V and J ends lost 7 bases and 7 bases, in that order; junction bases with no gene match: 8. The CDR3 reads CASTLSGNVGELFF. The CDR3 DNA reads TGTGCCAGCACCCTTAGCGGGAACGTCGGGGAGCTGTTTTTT.